A single sample is the source of the 25 T cell receptor beta chains below, sequenced in a study of T cell repertoires in cytomegalovirus infection. TCRdb fed the reads into MiXCR, producing one record per CDR3 protein. The table records roughly 90,000 distinct CDR3 sequences, about 24% of them present only once. Their antigens are not known. The material was CD8+ T cells from cultured PBMCs, obtained from culture after CMV antigen stimulation. These receptors were collected from a human donor in good health (CMV status not recorded). Some clones in this sample may be carry-over from other donors' samples.

This clonotype was found a few times. The CDR3 DNA follows: TGCGCCAGCAGCCAAGAAGGGGCCGACGAGCAGTACTTC. This sequence encodes CASSQEGADEQYF. The chain uses TRBV4-1 and TRBJ2-7; D is possibly TRBD1 (5 bases). Germline V lookup: CDR1 MGHRA, CDR2 YSYEKL. This CDR3 has 13 residues. Trimming removed 0 bases from V and 5 bases from J, with 8 bases in between.

The J gene is TRBJ1-1, the V gene TRBV11-2; 9 nucleotides agree with TRBD1. The CDR3 sequence is 17 residues long. Trimming took 3 bases from V and 0 from J; bases not matched to a gene: 8. Germline CDR1 is SGHAT and CDR2 is FQNNGV. Here the CDR3 reads CASSFVGQGIMNTEAFF. CDR3 nucleotides: TGTGCCAGCAGCTTTGTGGGACAGGGAATAATGAACACTGAAGCTTTCTTT.

This clonotype was observed a few times. The chain recombines TRBV6-7 with TRBJ1-5; 7 nucleotides agree with TRBD1. TRBV6-7 is noted as an ORF with a role that remains uncertain. This CDR3 is built from 15 residues. V lost 6 bases and J lost 0; bases outside the gene matches: 5. The CDR3 DNA follows: TGTGCCAGCAGAATCCGGGACAGTAGCAATCAGCCCCAGCATTTT. Its translation is CASRIRDSSNQPQHF.

The sample holds a few counts of this clonotype. The rearrangement uses TRBV27 and TRBJ2-1, with 9 bases that match TRBD1. The trim removed 7 bases at V and 7 bases at J, leaving 5 bases unmatched. The V gene's germline CDR1 is MNHEY and CDR2 SMNVEV (reference sequence). CDR3 length: 13 amino acids. The CDR3 protein is CASTTGTGNEQFF. The CDR3 region has the DNA TGTGCCAGCACAACCGGGACAGGGAATGAGCAGTTCTTC.

This clonotype was counted ten times or more. J is TRBJ1-5 and V is TRBV7-9; D call uncertain. The CDR3 is 14 amino acids. Looked up from germline, CDR1 is SEHNR and CDR2 is FQNEAQ (reference sequence). The V end lost 1 base, the J end lost 3 bases, and 7 bases lay between the germline ends. The CDR3 reads CASSLGGFNQPQHF. The CDR3 DNA reads TGTGCCAGCAGCTTAGGGGGTTTCAATCAGCCCCAGCATTTT.

The genes are TRBV9 and TRBJ2-7, with D possibly matching TRBD1 (6 bases). V gave up 4 bases and J gave up 1 base, with 12 bases separating them. Germline V gene lookup returns CDR1 SGDLS and CDR2 YYNGEE. This CDR3 region has 14 residues. The DNA of the CDR3 is TGTGCCAGCAGCCCACAGGACAGATCCTACGAGCAGTACTTC. It encodes CASSPQDRSYEQYF. Looking up the rest from reference TRBV9 and TRBJ2-7 gives the full variable domain: DSGVTQTPKHLITATGQRVTLRCSPRSGDLSVYWYQQSLDQGLQFLIQYYNGEERAKGNILERFSAQQFPDLHSELNLSSLELGDSALYFCASSPQDRSYEQYFGPGTRLTVT.

The sample holds one count of this clonotype. This CDR3 reads CASSPVRDIQYF. CDR3 DNA sequence: TGTGCCAGCAGTCCTGTTAGGGACATTCAGTACTTC. V gene TRBV7-4 combines with J gene TRBJ2-4, with D unclear. CDR3 length equals 12 residues. Trimming removed 6 bases from V and 8 bases from J, with 11 bases in between. The germline CDR1 and CDR2 sequences are SGHVT and SQSDAQ.

This chain uses TRBV25-1 with TRBJ2-2; 10 bases agree with TRBD1. Trimming removed 2 bases from V and 5 bases from J; junction bases left unmatched: 2. Germline V CDR1 and CDR2: MGHDK, SYGVNS. This CDR3 has 15 residues. This chain's CDR3 is CASSEDRGLTGELFF. In DNA, the CDR3 is TGTGCCAGCAGTGAAGACAGGGGGCTTACCGGGGAGCTGTTTTTT.

In its sample, this clonotype was seen a few times. The V and J genes are TRBV12-3 or TRBV12-4 and TRBJ1-2; D unclear. This CDR3 has 13 residues. V shed 5 bases and J shed 0 bases, with 7 bases lying between them. The CDR3 reads CASSLGPNYGYTF. The CDR3 coding sequence is TGTGCCAGCAGTCTCGGACCTAACTATGGCTACACCTTC.

This clonotype was detected only a few times. The chain joins TRBV5-6 to TRBJ2-3, with D possibly TRBD1 on 5 matching bases. CDR1 is SGHDT, CDR2 YYEEEE, per germline. V was pared by 6 bases and J by 4 bases, with 9 bases between. The CDR3 is 12 residues long. The CDR3: CASKGLPDTQYF. The CDR3 DNA reads as TGTGCCAGCAAGGGGTTGCCAGATACGCAGTATTTT.

This clonotype was detected many times. The chain couples TRBV18 to TRBJ1-2; 7 nucleotides align to TRBD1. V lost 4 bases to trimming and J lost 3 bases; unmatched junction nucleotides: 8. This CDR3 region has 15 residues. Per germline, CDR1 KGHSH and CDR2 LQKENI. The CDR3 coding sequence is TGTGCCAGCTCACTACCCTCCCAGGGGGACTATGGCTACACCTTC. Protein product: CASSLPSQGDYGYTF.

This clonotype was counted at least ten times. The chain recombines TRBV5-4 with TRBJ1-6, with D tentatively TRBD1 (6 bases). V was pared by 4 bases and J by 9 bases, with 20 bases between. The CDR3 runs 16 residues. Germline values: CDR1 SGHNT, CDR2 YYREEE (reference sequence). CDR3 protein: CASSPDVMGAGSPLHF. The CDR3 coding sequence is TGTGCCAGCAGCCCGGATGTGATGGGGGCCGGTTCACCCCTCCACTTT. The full variable domain, its missing parts supplied by reference TRBV5-4 and TRBJ1-6, is ETGVTQSPTHLIKTRGQQVTLRCSSQSGHNTVSWYQQALGQGPQFIFQYYREEENGRGNFPPRFSGLQFPNYSSELNVNALELDDSALYLCASSPDVMGAGSPLHFGNGTRLTVT.

This clonotype was observed at least ten times. The chain recombines TRBV14 with TRBJ2-7; 8 nucleotides agree with TRBD2. CDR3 size: 14 residues. CDR1 SGHDN and CDR2 FVKESK come from the germline V gene. V was pared by 4 bases and J by 9 bases, with 11 bases of the junction left unmatched. CDR3 DNA sequence: TGTGCCAGCAGCCCCACAGCGGGGGCTGGTTGGCAGTACTTC. Encoded protein: CASSPTAGAGWQYF.

This clonotype was counted between two and nine times. CDR3 DNA sequence: TGTGCCAGTAGTTCGACAGGGGGCTTTCAGCCCCAGCATTTT. Protein: CASSSTGGFQPQHF. This chain links TRBV19 with TRBJ1-5; 10 nucleotides agree with TRBD1. The length of the CDR3 is 14 residues. V trimming: 5 bases; J trimming: 6 bases; junction bases outside the gene matches: 4. Germline V gene lookup returns CDR1 LNHDA and CDR2 SQIVND (reference sequence).

About this clonotype itself: Possible read error: a much larger clone is one base away. The rearrangement joins TRBV7-6 to TRBJ2-3; D might be TRBD1 (6 bases). This CDR3 contains 16 residues. Germline V gene sequence: CDR1 SGHVS, CDR2 FNYEAQ. The CDR3 loop reads CASNLSATGTGDTQYF. As DNA, the CDR3 is TGTGCCAGCAACTTAAGTGCGACAGGCACGGGGGATACGCAGTATTTT.

Relative to its sample, this clonotype is medium-sized. The chain carries TRBV6-5 and TRBJ1-1; the D gene is possibly TRBD1 (5 bases). V was clipped by 3 bases and J by 1 base, with 30 bases between them. Germline V gene sequence: CDR1 MNHEY, CDR2 SVGAGI. This CDR3 has 21 residues. The CDR3 reads CASSYKSFFVRQPEANTEAFF. CDR3 sequence (DNA): TGTGCCAGCAGTTATAAGTCTTTTTTCGTCCGACAGCCCGAGGCGAACACTGAAGCTTTCTTT.

This chain uses TRBV15 with TRBJ2-3, with 9 bases aligning to TRBD1. V dropped 5 bases and J dropped 3; count of bases not matched to a gene: 6. This CDR3 spans 15 amino acids. CDR1 and CDR2 from the germline V gene are LNHNV and YYDKDF (reference sequence). The CDR3 region is CATSDRGSRTDTQYF. Here the CDR3 DNA reads TGTGCCACCAGCGACAGGGGGAGCAGGACAGATACGCAGTATTTT.

Only a few counts were recorded for this clonotype. The chain has TRBV4-3 and TRBJ2-7; tentative D call: TRBD1 (6 bases). Trimming removed 0 bases from V and 1 base from J, with 19 bases in between. The CDR3 is 18 amino acids. Germline V gene lookup returns CDR1 LGHNA and CDR2 YSLEER. The CDR3 protein is CASSQDLGGQSVSYEQYF. In DNA, the CDR3 is TGCGCCAGCAGCCAAGATCTTGGAGGACAGTCGGTGTCCTACGAGCAGTACTTC.

The V and J genes are TRBV5-6 and TRBJ2-7; TRBD1 is a possible D gene (5 bases). The CDR3 spans 14 residues. Between the trimmed V and J ends, which lost 4 bases and 7 bases, there was a span of 18 bases. Germline loops: CDR1 SGHDT, CDR2 YYEEEE. The CDR3 nucleotides are TGTGCCAGCAGCAGGGGTCCGCCCCCCGAGGAGCAGTACTTC. This gives the protein CASSRGPPPEEQYF.

Many counts were recorded for this clonotype. This chain uses TRBV7-2 with TRBJ1-1; no firm D call. Germline V gene data show CDR1 as SGHTA and CDR2 as FQGNSA. The CDR3 has 13 amino acids. V was shortened by 10 bases and J by 4 bases, with 16 bases between the two germline ends. The CDR3 nucleotides read TGTGCCATTAATAAGGAGGGTACCACTGAAGCTTTCTTT. Amino acid sequence: CAINKEGTTEAFF. Variable domain in full (rest from reference TRBV7-2 and TRBJ1-1): GAGVSQSPSNKVTEKGKDVELRCDPISGHTALYWYRQSLGQGLEFLIYFQGNSAPDKSGLPSDRFSAERTGGSVSTLTIQRTQQEDSAVYLCAINKEGTTEAFFGQGTRLTVV.

The sample holds a few counts of this clonotype. At one of its ends the junction is not consistent with the germline gene, which may arise from a read error. The chain uses TRBV27 and TRBJ1-4; TRBD1 aligns across 12 bases. This CDR3 comprises 14 residues. Germline lookup yields CDR1 MNHEY and CDR2 SMNVEV (reference sequence). The CDR3 is CASSSSLGTGGQHF. In DNA, the CDR3 is TGTGCCAGCAGTTCTTCCCTCGGGACAGGGGGCCAACACTTT.

J is TRBJ2-3 and V is TRBV20-1, with a possible D match to TRBD2 (6 bases). Trimming left V 1 base short and J 0 bases short, with 17 bases between. The V gene's germline CDR1 is DFQATT and CDR2 SNEGSKA (reference sequence). The CDR3 is 17 residues long. DNA for the CDR3: TGCAGTGCTAGAGCTGACCGAGGCGGGGCGAGCACAGATACGCAGTATTTT. Encoded protein: CSARADRGGASTDTQYF.

With regard to this clonotype: A read error may produce the germline difference seen at one junction end. The chain uses TRBV19 and TRBJ1-2, with D unclear. This CDR3 spans 15 amino acids. In germline, CDR1 is LNHDA, CDR2 SQIVND (reference sequence). The CDR3 coding sequence is TGTGGCAGTACGATTAACGGACGGAGCCTAGAGGGCTACACCTTC. This translates into CGSTINGRSLEGYTF. The variable domain in full, completed from reference TRBV19 and TRBJ1-2, reads DGGITQSPKYLFRKEGQNVTLSCEQNLNHDAMYWYRQDPGQGLRLIYYSQIVNDFQKGDIAEGYSVSREKKESFPLTVTSAQKNPTAFYLCGSTINGRSLEGYTFGSGTRLTVV.

This clonotype was detected ten times or more. The V and J genes are TRBV12-3 or TRBV12-4 and TRBJ1-6; tentatively, D is TRBD1 (5 bases). The CDR3 totals 15 residues. V gave up 2 bases and J gave up 2 bases, with 7 bases separating them. DNA for the CDR3: TGTGCCAGCAGTTTATGGGGGACCTATAATTCACCCCTCCACTTT. This encodes CASSLWGTYNSPLHF.

V gene TRBV5-4 combines with J gene TRBJ1-1; D not resolved. The CDR3 loop spans 13 amino acids. CDR1 and CDR2 from the germline V gene are SGHNT and YYREEE (reference sequence). With 4 bases removed from V and 11 bases from J, the gap between germline ends came to 18 bases. The chain's CDR3 is CASSPEFMGKAFF. The CDR3 bases are TGTGCCAGCAGCCCGGAGTTTATGGGCAAGGCTTTCTTT.